Reported below is one TCR beta chain. What it recognizes is unknown. With 5 bases clipped from V and 9 bases from J, the junction kept 9 bases outside the gene matches. Germline V gene sequence: CDR1 SEHNR, CDR2 FQNEAQ (reference sequence). This CDR3 is 15 amino acids long. The sample comes from a study of cytomegalovirus exposure and HLA in healthy donors. Study-wide results and limits: Equally common other TCR beta chains were less clonally expanded than HLA-associated ones, a later analysis found.

This PCR relied on a set of 60 Vbeta primers and 13 Jbeta primers. This table comes from immunoSEQ multiplex PCR, and its TCRdb copy is limited to in-frame clones, with some not included. The sample contains roughly 180,000 clones, 77% of which appear only once. V and J are TRBV7-9 and TRBJ2-1, with TRBD2 matching 11 bases. The receptor comes from a man younger than 35 in good health and CMV-seronegative. The sample taken for sequencing was PBMCs. The CDR3, as DNA: TGTGCCAGCAGCCCACTAGCGGGAGTTGAGGGTGAGCAGTTCTTC. Translation: CASSPLAGVEGEQFF.